This TCR beta chain comes out of a study of shared clonotypes between healthy human individuals (dated by TCRdb to about 2020). Describing the broader study: The cohort included three men and a couple of women between 18 and 49 years of age. Per donor, three plates each were used for CD4 naive and CD4 memory, two for CD8 naive, and one for CD8 memory. To estimate repertoire size and how much clonotype sharing occurs between individuals, the study deeply sequenced the blood TCR repertoires of 5 or 6 healthy adults. Different laboratories and diverse techniques were used to prepare libraries and sequence TCR repertoires, to increase sequencing depth and limit assay-specific biases. Per donor, leukapheresis produced somewhere between about 0.9 and 9.5 billion PBMCs.

A single count supports this clone. Its cognate antigen has yet to be identified. The germline gene is not matched at one end of the junction; a read error may be the cause. Healthy HIV-negative adults with no recently reported acute infections or vaccinations were included as donors. All donors were Caucasian adults living in Nashville, Tennessee, USA. CD4+ T cells were enriched by magnetic negative selection; naive cells were then positively selected on CD45RA, and the negative fraction formed the memory subset. Blood was collected by leukapheresis, and PBMCs were isolated by Ficoll-Histopaque density gradient centrifugation and then cryopreserved in liquid nitrogen vapor phase. Analytical flow cytometry was used to check the purity and quantity of each magnetically sorted T cell population. Genomic DNA was isolated from every sorted fraction and measured by UV absorbance on a Nanodrop 2000c. Taken from cysteine to phenylalanine, the CDR3 has 19 residues. The DNA shown is the 57-base CDR3, in frame from base 1. In the germline V gene (reference sequence), CDR1 corresponds to LNHDA and CDR2 to SQIVND.

Findings and caveats that apply to the study as a whole: Naive subsets generally had larger estimated clonotype richness than memory subsets did. Compared with non-shared clonotypes, clonotypes shared by all four sorted-subset donors had higher generation probabilities. The small number of donors limited the genetic and exposure-history diversity represented. Sampling was limited to blood, and TCR repertoires in tissue likely differ from TCR repertoires in blood. When a few donors were compared, the shared fraction of clonotypes was around 4.6% for naive CD4, around 4% for naive CD8, 2% to 2.5% for memory CD4, and 0.35% to 0.4% for memory CD8. Pairwise subsampling indicated that sequencing depth was expected to affect the degree of clonotype sharing among donors. Even with the large sequencing depth, rarefaction of the sorted-subset datasets indicated that sequencing was incomplete.

Using the deep immunoSEQ assay, multiplex PCR amplified TCR CDR3 regions from genomic DNA. Extracted genomic DNA from each cell subset was distributed evenly across all wells of several immunoSEQ 96-well plates, and each plate was treated as a replicate. Each replicate PCR for sorted subsets received 150 to 250 ng genomic DNA, equal to 28,000 or so T cell genomes. Purified libraries were measured with a Qubit 3.0 fluorometer, size-checked on a Bioanalyzer 2100, and measured again with the KAPA Library Quantification kit. Every immunoSEQ 96-well plate was sequenced on a separate single-read 150-cycle Illumina NextSeq 550 flow cell. In the original analysis: Because the immunoSEQ output held only junctional sequences and lacked quality scores, the filtering could not match the filtering applied to full-length reads. Sequences were annotated with PyIR, a Python wrapper for IgBLAST v1.9, and V/J genes and CDR3 were assigned using IMGT germline references. Reads were filtered out if the reads had weak V/J assignments (E-value above 1e-6), no CDR3, stop codons, out-of-frame junctions, or ambiguous translated residues. V3J clonotypes were defined by identical inferred V gene, J gene, and CDR3 amino acid sequence. Percentage overlap between repertoires was computed as shared unique clonotypes divided by the size of the smaller repertoire. Richness of each repertoire was evaluated using RTK rarefaction, the Chao1 estimator, and Recon v2.1 estimates of unobserved clonotypes. Generation probabilities for all TCRbeta clonotypes obtained by the gDNA method from a handful of donors were computed using OLGA. What TCRdb holds here is the immuneACCESS table cut down to in-frame rearrangements. Part of the clones is not present; checked against another copy, under half of the missing clones reflect an unresolved V gene, and the others are unexplained. V, J and clone size derive from that table, while D and trimming were established from the DNA sequence. The sample table lists about 1,500,000 clones, around 97% of them with a count of one. The ten largest make up over 1% of the sample.

This receptor was obtained from a man aged 25-40 years in good health. The material sequenced was naive CD4+ T cells sorted from blood. What the cell subset or site label conveys for this sample: CD45RA+ positively selected. This chain is built from TRBV19 and TRBJ2-1; the central 7 bases match TRBD1. DNA sequence: TGTGCCAGTAGTATTAACCTAATGCCCGACAGGGCCCGGTACAAGGAGCAGTTCTTC. Its coded protein is CASSINLMPDRARYKEQFF.